The 30 T cell receptor beta chains below were found in one sample sequenced in a study of T-cell reconstitution after alpha-beta-depleted transplantation in children. Researchers prepared the TCRbeta library using unique molecular identifiers, the study reports. TCRdb re-called the PCR reads through MiXCR, storing one row per CDR3 protein. Seen here are 500,000 or so distinct CDR3 sequences, 32% observed once, and the top ten hold around 2.5%. The sequencing here drew on PBMCs from the stem cell graft donor, taken from the stem cell graft. These receptors came from a human donor who donated a stem cell graft to a child with aplastic anemia.

The V call is TRBV5-1, the J call TRBJ2-6; D is undetermined. The V gene lost 2 bases and the J gene lost 5 bases, with 8 bases spanning the gap. CDR1 and CDR2 (germline): SGHRS, YFSETQ. The CDR3 contains 14 residues. CDR3 amino acids: CASSLDVWANVLTF. As DNA, the CDR3 is TGCGCCAGCAGCTTAGACGTCTGGGCCAACGTCCTGACTTTC.

This clonotype has only a few counts. The V and J genes are TRBV5-1 and TRBJ2-2; maybe TRBD2 (5 bases). With 0 bases removed from V and 3 bases from J, the gap between germline ends came to 9 bases. The CDR3 spans 15 residues. Germline V gene data show CDR1 as SGHRS and CDR2 as YFSETQ. The DNA of the CDR3 is TGCGCCAGCAGCTTGGTTGCGGAGGACACCGGGGAGCTGTTTTTT. Its protein product is CASSLVAEDTGELFF.

This clonotype was recorded a few times. The chain couples TRBV12-3 or TRBV12-4 to TRBJ1-2, with a tentative D call TRBD1 (5 bases). Trimming took 5 bases from V and 4 from J, leaving 14 bases between them. This CDR3 is built from 14 residues. Here the CDR3 reads CASSPPGFAYGYTF. Written as DNA, the CDR3 is TGTGCCAGCAGTCCCCCAGGGTTCGCCTATGGCTACACCTTC.

The rearrangement links TRBV5-1 to TRBJ1-2; the D gene is possibly TRBD1 (6 bases). CDR3 size: 13 residues. Trimming pared 0 bases from V and 4 bases from J, leaving 7 bases between. Per germline, CDR1 SGHRS and CDR2 YFSETQ. The CDR3 protein is CASSLVQGYGYTF. The CDR3, as DNA: TGCGCCAGCAGCTTGGTACAGGGCTATGGCTACACCTTC.

The sample holds a few counts of this clonotype. The V and J genes are TRBV30 and TRBJ1-3; a possible D gene is TRBD1 (5 bases). CDR1 and CDR2 (germline): GTSNPN, SVGIG (reference sequence). Trimming stripped 0 bases from V and 1 base from J, with 19 bases between. The CDR3 has 18 amino acids. The CDR3 spells CAWSVLGDSKGSGNTIYF. The CDR3 nucleotides are TGTGCCTGGAGTGTACTAGGGGACTCGAAAGGATCTGGAAACACCATATATTTT.

This clonotype has a handful of counts. This sequence joins TRBV7-2 and TRBJ1-1, with D uncertain. Deletions cut 3 bases from V and 0 bases from J, with 2 bases between. The CDR3 spans 12 residues. CDR1 and CDR2 from the germline V gene are SGHTA and FQGNSA. Written as DNA, the CDR3 is TGTGCCAGCAGCTTCATGAACACTGAAGCTTTCTTT. Its protein product is CASSFMNTEAFF.

This clonotype has just a few counts. The gene calls are TRBV18 and TRBJ2-3; D gene uncertain. From germline, CDR1 is KGHSH and CDR2 LQKENI. V was trimmed by 0 bases and J by 4 bases, leaving 8 bases between them. The CDR3 length is 14 residues. For the CDR3, the DNA is TGTGCCAGCTCACCACCTTCCCCCCCAGATACGCAGTATTTT. Translating it yields CASSPPSPPDTQYF. Full variable domain (outside the CDR3, taken from reference TRBV18 and TRBJ2-3): NAGVMQNPRHLVRRRGQEARLRCSPMKGHSHVYWYRQLPEEGLKFMVYLQKENIIDESGMPKERFSAEFPKEGPSILRIQQVVRGDSAAYFCASSPPSPPDTQYFGPGTRLTVL.

This rearrangement joins TRBV4-3 to TRBJ2-2; D perhaps matches TRBD2 (6 bases). The CDR3 runs to 15 residues. Trimming removed 1 base from V and 1 base from J, with 7 bases in between. Germline CDR1 is LGHNA and CDR2 is YSLEER. The CDR3 protein is CASSQGGMNTGELFF. In nucleotides, the CDR3 is TGCGCCAGCAGCCAAGGCGGGATGAACACCGGGGAGCTGTTTTTT.

The chain is built from TRBV19 and TRBJ2-1; D possibly corresponds to TRBD2 (6 bases). Trimming removed 6 bases from V and 8 bases from J, with 17 bases in between. Per germline, CDR1 LNHDA and CDR2 SQIVND (reference sequence). The CDR3 totals 14 residues. CDR3 protein: CASRDDPSVDEQFF. The CDR3 DNA reads TGTGCCAGTAGGGATGACCCTAGCGTGGATGAGCAGTTCTTC.

This clonotype has only a few counts. The V gene is TRBV15, the J gene TRBJ1-1, with D perhaps matching TRBD1 (5 bases). V lost 0 bases to trimming and J lost 7 bases, with 9 bases between them. Germline-derived CDR1 and CDR2 are LNHNV and YYDKDF (reference sequence). CDR3 length equals 13 residues. CDR3 coding DNA: TGTGCCACCAGCAGAGATCCCGGGGGTGAAGCTTTCTTT. Protein sequence: CATSRDPGGEAFF.

The J gene is TRBJ2-3, the V gene TRBV7-2, with 9 bases lining up with TRBD2. The CDR3 is 16 residues long. V shed 0 bases, J shed 3 bases, and the junction held 4 bases outside the gene matches. Germline V gives CDR1 SGHTA, CDR2 FQGNSA. CDR3: CASSLASGRGTDTQYF. As DNA, the CDR3 is TGTGCCAGCAGCTTAGCTAGCGGGAGAGGTACAGATACGCAGTATTTT.

The DNA of the CDR3 is TGTGCCAGTACAAGGGCGCTAACCGGGGAGCTGTTTTTT. Translation gives CASTRALTGELFF. The chain has TRBV19 and TRBJ2-2; D uncertain. This CDR3 comprises 13 residues. V was shortened by 7 bases and J by 5 bases, with 11 bases between the two germline ends. The germline CDR1 and CDR2 sequences are LNHDA and SQIVND (reference sequence).

The J gene is TRBJ1-1, the V gene TRBV19, with 8 bases identical to TRBD1. V lost 3 bases and J lost 8; bases outside the gene matches: 14. CDR1 LNHDA and CDR2 SQIVND come from the germline V gene (reference sequence). The CDR3 has 16 residues. This CDR3 is CASSILGTGRFREAFF. DNA of the CDR3: TGTGCCAGTAGTATTCTCGGGACAGGCCGATTTCGGGAAGCTTTCTTT.

This chain uses TRBV20-1 with TRBJ2-2; TRBD1 or TRBD2 may be the D gene (5 bases each). Trimming stripped 7 bases from V and 4 bases from J, with 19 bases between. This CDR3 is 15 amino acids long. Germline-derived CDR1 and CDR2 are DFQATT and SNEGSKA (reference sequence). The CDR3 sequence: CSGRGQGVGTGELFF. In DNA form, the CDR3 reads TGCAGTGGCCGGGGTCAGGGAGTGGGCACCGGGGAGCTGTTTTTT.

J is TRBJ2-7 and V is TRBV7-2, with 7 positions matching TRBD1. Germline V gene data show CDR1 as SGHTA and CDR2 as FQGNSA. CDR3 length: 15 amino acids. J lost 1 base, V lost 4 bases, and 7 bases had no gene match. The CDR3 spells CASSSGQTGSYEQYF. The CDR3 region has the DNA TGTGCCAGCAGCTCCGGCCAGACAGGGTCCTACGAGCAGTACTTC.

The chain has TRBV12-3 or TRBV12-4 and TRBJ2-2; D gene unclear. V dropped 6 bases and J dropped 6 bases, with 5 bases sitting between them. This CDR3 has 11 residues. CDR3 loop: CASRESGELFF. The CDR3 DNA is TGTGCCAGCAGGGAATCCGGGGAGCTGTTTTTT.

This chain uses TRBV7-2 with TRBJ1-6; D ambiguous. This CDR3 is built from 13 residues. The V gene lost 1 base and the J gene lost 10 bases, with 8 bases spanning the gap. The V gene's germline CDR1 is SGHTA and CDR2 FQGNSA. The CDR3 DNA is TGTGCCAGCAGCTTAGACGGATACTCACCCCTCCACTTT. Translated, it gives CASSLDGYSPLHF.

The CDR3 loop is CSVHEEDYYTF. CDR3 DNA sequence: TGCAGCGTGCACGAGGAGGACTACTACACCTTC. The V and J genes are TRBV29-1 and TRBJ1-2, with D unresolved. The CDR3 runs to 11 residues. V was pared by 6 bases and J by 10 bases, with 15 bases between. The germline V gene has CDR1 SQVTM and CDR2 ANQGSEA.

This CDR3 reads CASSPGLYGYTF. The CDR3, as DNA: TGTGCCAGCAGCCCCGGGCTCTATGGCTACACCTTC. The J gene is TRBJ1-2, the V gene TRBV3-1, with D uncertain. The CDR3 runs 12 residues. Germline CDR1 and CDR2: LGHDT and YNNKEL (reference sequence). V lost 4 bases and J lost 4, with 7 bases in between.

In this sample, this clonotype turned up a few times. The chain has TRBV20-1 and TRBJ1-2, with 7 bases lining up with TRBD1. This CDR3 is built from 15 residues. Trimming removed 0 bases from V and 3 bases from J; junction bases left unmatched: 7. Germline CDR1 reads DFQATT; CDR2 reads SNEGSKA (reference sequence). The CDR3 DNA reads TGCAGTGCTAGAGATCTACAGGGGCGCGACTATGGCTACACCTTC. This encodes CSARDLQGRDYGYTF.

This clonotype was seen a handful of times. V is TRBV7-8 and J is TRBJ1-5, with D hard to call. This CDR3 spans 12 amino acids. Trimming shortened V by 4 bases and J by 9 bases, and 10 bases separated the two germline ends. The germline V gene encodes CDR1 SGHVS and CDR2 FQNEAQ. Written as DNA, the CDR3 is TGTGCCAGCAGCTCAGGAGAACGGCCCCAGCATTTT. This sequence encodes CASSSGERPQHF.

CDR3 sequence: CASSASRGKGMNTEAFF. Written as DNA, the CDR3 is TGTGCCAGCAGCGCAAGCAGGGGTAAGGGGATGAACACTGAAGCTTTCTTT. This chain joins TRBV7-2 and TRBJ1-1; tentative D call: TRBD1 (6 bases). The CDR3 covers 17 residues. Germline V lookup: CDR1 SGHTA, CDR2 FQGNSA. Trimming pared 5 bases from V and 0 bases from J, leaving 19 bases between.

There are a few counts of this clonotype. V is TRBV12-3 or TRBV12-4 and J is TRBJ2-5; 8 positions agree with TRBD2. The CDR3 is 14 residues long. V lost 2 bases and J lost 5; bases outside the gene matches: 4. In DNA form, the CDR3 reads TGTGCCAGCAGTTTACGCGGCGGGAGGGAGACCCAGTACTTC. It encodes CASSLRGGRETQYF.

This clonotype has only a few counts. V usage is TRBV20-1 and J usage is TRBJ2-7; D possibly corresponds to TRBD2 (6 bases). V lost 4 bases and J 0 bases, leaving 10 bases between the germline ends. The germline gives CDR1 DFQATT, CDR2 SNEGSKA (reference sequence). The CDR3 runs to 13 residues. CDR3 DNA: TGCAGTGCTACCGTAGCGGACTCCTACGAGCAGTACGTC. It encodes CSATVADSYEQYV.

The chain is built from TRBV18 and TRBJ2-3, with 15 bases matching TRBD2. The V and J ends lost 5 bases and 3 bases, in that order; junction bases with no gene match: 15. The CDR3 consists of 20 residues. The germline V gene encodes CDR1 KGHSH and CDR2 LQKENI. CDR3 amino acids: CASSAKPGLAGGLPTDTQYF. CDR3 nucleotide sequence: TGTGCCAGCTCAGCAAAACCGGGACTAGCGGGAGGACTTCCGACAGATACGCAGTATTTT.

The genes are TRBV5-1 and TRBJ2-1; 14 nucleotides align to TRBD2. The junction had 6 bases not matched to a gene; V was cut back by 4 bases and J by 9 bases. CDR3 size: 15 residues. Germline values: CDR1 SGHRS, CDR2 YFSETQ. The CDR3 spells CASSATSGRAFEQFF. In DNA, the CDR3 is TGCGCCAGCAGCGCGACTAGCGGGAGGGCATTTGAGCAGTTCTTC.

Only a few counts were recorded for this clonotype. The gene calls are TRBV11-2 and TRBJ2-3, with D tentatively TRBD1 or TRBD2 (6 bases each). Germline assignment: CDR1 SGHAT and CDR2 FQNNGV. This CDR3 spans 19 amino acids. V gave up 2 bases and J gave up 0 bases, with 21 bases separating them. CDR3 in amino acids: CASSLLLSRTGTSTDTQYF. In nucleotides, the CDR3 is TGTGCCAGCAGCTTACTTTTATCCCGAACAGGGACTAGCACAGATACGCAGTATTTT.

The CDR3, as DNA: TGTGCCAGTAGTATCAAGCCTAGCGGGATCCACGAGCAGTACTTC. Translation gives CASSIKPSGIHEQYF. The chain is built from TRBV19 and TRBJ2-7; 9 bases fit TRBD2. This CDR3 region has 15 residues. CDR1 LNHDA and CDR2 SQIVND come from the germline V gene (reference sequence). The trim removed 3 bases at V and 5 bases at J, leaving 8 bases unmatched.

The chain employs TRBV7-6 and TRBJ1-1, with 8 nucleotides matching TRBD1. The CDR3 runs to 15 residues. Unmatched junction bases numbered 12, after V lost 5 bases and J lost 7 bases. Germline-derived CDR1 and CDR2 are SGHVS and FNYEAQ. The CDR3 is CASSETGGAGNEAFF. The CDR3 nucleotides are TGTGCCAGCAGCGAAACAGGGGGAGCTGGTAATGAAGCTTTCTTT.

The chain combines TRBV6-1 with TRBJ2-2; 10 nucleotides agree with TRBD1. Per germline, CDR1 MNHNS and CDR2 SASEGT. This CDR3 contains 15 residues. V gave up 7 bases and J gave up 3 bases; unmatched junction bases: 5. CDR3 DNA: TGTGCCAGCATGAGGGACAGGGGACACACCGGGGAGCTGTTTTTT. It codes for CASMRDRGHTGELFF.